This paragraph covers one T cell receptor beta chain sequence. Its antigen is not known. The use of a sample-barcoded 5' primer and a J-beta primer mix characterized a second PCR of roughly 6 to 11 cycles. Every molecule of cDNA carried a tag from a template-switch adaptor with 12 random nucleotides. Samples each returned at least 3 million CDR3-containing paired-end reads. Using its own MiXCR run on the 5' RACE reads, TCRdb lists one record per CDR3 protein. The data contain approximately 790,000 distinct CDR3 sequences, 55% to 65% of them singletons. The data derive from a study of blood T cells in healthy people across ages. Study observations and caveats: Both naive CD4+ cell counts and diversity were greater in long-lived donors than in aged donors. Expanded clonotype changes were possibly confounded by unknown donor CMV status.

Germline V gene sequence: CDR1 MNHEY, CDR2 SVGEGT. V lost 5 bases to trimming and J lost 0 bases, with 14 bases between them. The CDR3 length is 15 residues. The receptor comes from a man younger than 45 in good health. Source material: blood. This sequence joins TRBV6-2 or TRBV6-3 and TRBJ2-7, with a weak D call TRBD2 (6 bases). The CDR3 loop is CASSASAGLSYEQYF. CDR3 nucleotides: TGTGCCAGCAGTGCTTCGGCGGGACTCTCCTACGAGCAGTACTTC.